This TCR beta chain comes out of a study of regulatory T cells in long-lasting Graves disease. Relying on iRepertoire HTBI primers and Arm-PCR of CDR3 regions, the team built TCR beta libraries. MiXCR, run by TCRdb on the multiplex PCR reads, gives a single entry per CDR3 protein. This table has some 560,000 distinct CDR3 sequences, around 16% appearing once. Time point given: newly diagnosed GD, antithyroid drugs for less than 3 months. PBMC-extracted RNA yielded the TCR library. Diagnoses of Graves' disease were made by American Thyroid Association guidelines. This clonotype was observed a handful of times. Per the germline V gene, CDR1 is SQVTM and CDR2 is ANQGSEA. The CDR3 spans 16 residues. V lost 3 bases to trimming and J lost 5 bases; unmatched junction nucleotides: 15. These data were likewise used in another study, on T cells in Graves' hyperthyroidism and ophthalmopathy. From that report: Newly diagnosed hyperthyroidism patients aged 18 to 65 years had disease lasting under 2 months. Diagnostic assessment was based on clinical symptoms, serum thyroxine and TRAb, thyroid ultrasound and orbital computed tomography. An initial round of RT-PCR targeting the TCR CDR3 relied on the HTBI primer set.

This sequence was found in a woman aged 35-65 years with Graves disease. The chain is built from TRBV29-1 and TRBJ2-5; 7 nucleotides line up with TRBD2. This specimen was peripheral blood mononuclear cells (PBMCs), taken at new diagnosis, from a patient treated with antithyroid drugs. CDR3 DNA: TGCAGCGTTGATAAGCGGGGAGTAGGAGTATCGGAGACCCAGTACTTC. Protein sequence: CSVDKRGVGVSETQYF. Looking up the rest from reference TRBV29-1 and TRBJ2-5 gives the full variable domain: SAVISQKPSRDICQRGTSLTIQCQVDSQVTMMFWYRQQPGQSLTLIATANQGSEATYESGFVIDKFPISRPNLTFSTLTVSNMSPEDSSIYLCSVDKRGVGVSETQYFGPGTRLLVL.